This TCR beta chain was profiled in a study of radiation and T cells in renal cell carcinoma. Repertoires were generated with immunoSEQ multiplex PCR, while TCRdb's copy carries only in-frame clones and drops some. The data contain some 150,000 clones, around nine tenths of them singletons. Points from the study as a whole: Without pretreatment biopsies, baseline tumor clonotype presence was undetermined.

As concerns this clone: Its antigen is unidentified.

The CDR3 loop spans 13 amino acids. V lost 4 bases, J lost 1 base, and 8 bases lay in between. Germline CDR1 and CDR2: SGHNT and YYREEE (reference sequence). Regarding time point: blood 4 weeks post-SBRT, at nephrectomy. Treatment in this sample: 15 Gy SBRT to primary tumor, nephrectomy 4 weeks later. Nephrectomy followed 15 Gy stereotactic body radiation by 4 weeks. Radiation-treated patients gave blood at baseline, week 2 and week 4. The patient's renal cell carcinoma had clear cell pathology. This receptor was obtained from a woman between 45 and 60 years old with renal cell carcinoma. V usage is TRBV5-4 and J usage is TRBJ2-5; no definite D call. The source material was blood, sampled from a patient whose treatment included radiotherapy and nephrectomy. Written as DNA, the CDR3 is TGTGCCAGCAGCCTTAAGGGCCAAGAGACCCAGTACTTC. Its protein product is CASSLKGQETQYF.